This TCR beta chain comes out of a study of cytomegalovirus exposure and HLA in healthy donors (dated by TCRdb to the late 2010s). Study-level background: According to an earlier analysis of 587 of the donors, 150 million to 200 million T cells yielded 90 million to 130 million unique TCR beta sequences and about 300 Gb of sequence data. About 300 gigabases of sequencing data and tens of millions of unique TCR sequences were included in an early release covering 500 to 750 HLA-typed donors. Of the roughly 400 genotyped donors, roughly 80% were placed in the genetic ancestry cluster associated with self-reported Caucasian donors. The study aimed to test whether signatures of past pathogen exposure could be identified by cataloging public T cell receptors. The study used immunosequencing to profile the T cell repertoires of several hundred subjects and linked those repertoires to cytomegalovirus serostatus. Besides the first cohort of around 670 subjects, a separate validation cohort made up of 120 or so different subjects was used. To predict cytomegalovirus infection status, the study brought together high-throughput TCR immunosequencing, statistical association of individual TCRs with disease status, and machine learning. In a later analysis, previously published TCR beta repertoires from hundreds of donors were re-analyzed and high-resolution HLA genotyping was added so that TCR occurrence patterns could be studied. In the later analysis, no new phenotypic data were used to find candidate immune exposures; instead, reliance was placed on TCR beta sequences and their occurrence across donors. An earlier analysis of about 600 of the donors used high-throughput TCR beta sequencing to judge whether each TCR beta V gene segment behaved as functional or pseudogenic. Donor age, sex, ethnicity and CMV serostatus were compiled together with the repertoire data. In a later genetic analysis, genome-wide SNP genotypes for 398 of the 666 donors were used, and that subset was treated as a discovery cohort. All discovery cohort repertoires had been generated on a single sequencing platform. HLA typing included class I and class II loci at four-digit resolution. The number of donors typed differed by locus, with about 620-630 for A, B, C, DRB1 and DQB1, roughly 520 for DQA1, about 610 for DPA1, and some 450 for DPB1. Roughly 5 DR-DQ haplotypes were handled as single units for association and clustering, since linkage in the cohort was strong. On average, approximately 250,000 unique TCR beta nucleotide sequences were sequenced per donor among 350 to 400 genotyped donors of the cohort, with around 19% of those sequences being non-productive.

The method was the immunoSEQ multiplex PCR assay. A mixture of 60 forward primers for TCR Vbeta segments and 13 reverse primers for TCR Jbeta segments was used in the multiplex PCR. The CDR3 region of rearranged TCR beta genes was amplified from genomic DNA by a multiplex PCR assay. Amplified TCR beta libraries were sequenced as 87-base-pair reads on the Illumina HiSeq System. The original methods were these. In a later analysis, around 80 million unique TCR beta chains were counted across the approximately 640 repertoires, and roughly 11 million of these chains were shared by at least two donors. To remove PCR and sequencing errors, raw reads were error-corrected and collapsed into unique sequences using a nearest-neighbor algorithm that merged closely related sequences. CDR3 sequences were aligned to IMGT reference sequences to assign V, D and J gene segments. Each retained sequence needed at least a six-nucleotide match to both a V gene segment and a J gene segment. Rearrangements were called productive when the CDR3 lacked stop codons and stayed in frame with V and J; all others were non-productive. Following IMGT convention, CDR3 was defined as the stretch from the second conserved V-encoded cysteine up to the conserved J-encoded phenylalanine. Sequences without an unambiguous match to a single V gene segment were excluded from the earlier analysis of approximately 600 of the donors. An earlier analysis of fewer than 750 of the donors called V segments functional above 56.7% productive rearrangements and segregating when the between-donor standard deviation exceeded 5%. A statistical classification framework was built to diagnose cytomegalovirus status from the catalog of TCR beta chain sequences. In a later analysis, TCR nucleotide sequences were compared against IMGT/GENE-DB human TR gene sequences so that V and J genes could be assigned. Using the TCRdist pipeline, a later analysis assigned CDR3 sequences along with most-parsimonious VDJ recombination scenarios. In a later analysis, every TCR beta chain was defined by the combination of its CDR3 amino acid sequence and its V-gene family, and reads without a unique V-gene family were dropped. In a later analysis, fewer than 600 highly shared, low-generation-probability nucleotide sequences were removed to address suspected cross-contamination and a sequencing artifact. In a later analysis, a clonal expansion index for each public chain was calculated from normalized within-repertoire ranks of inferred template counts. In a later analysis, generation probabilities were computed using a VDJ recombination model fitted to out-of-frame rearrangements, and the results were checked against IGoR. A later analysis scored TCR-TCR, TCR-HLA and TCR-CMV co-occurrence with hypergeometric tests, applying a repertoire-size bias correction to TCR pairs. False discovery rates were estimated in a later analysis by permuting HLA or CMV assignments 20 times. In a later analysis, co-occurring TCRs were grouped using DBSCAN, and TCRdist sequence similarity was added for clustering within HLA-allele-positive subsets. For co-occurrence clustering, repertoires with fewer than 30,000 or more than 120,000 public chains were excluded, along with five or six repertoires with anomalous nucleotide sharing. TCRdb obtained this table from immuneACCESS and retained in-frame rearrangements with V and J assigned. These tables miss some clones; where compared with another copy, unresolved V genes account for less than half of the shortfall, and the remainder is unexplained. V and J calls plus clone size are reproduced from that table; the DNA served to infer D and trimming. The sample profile shows tens of thousands of clones; approximately 57% of them were found once. The ten largest clones add up to roughly 6% of the sample.

The germline V gene yields ENHRY for CDR1 and SYGVKD for CDR2. V and J are trimmed by 6 bases and 6 bases, and the gene matches miss 0 bases of the junction. Taken from cysteine to phenylalanine, the CDR3 has 12 residues. Only the CDR3 portion is preserved as DNA: 36 bases, with reading frame beginning at the first base. Note on this clone: Its antigen is currently not known. Per-nucleotide qualities are absent, and no much larger clonotype sits a single base away.

In total, approximately 690 healthy bone marrow donors made up the cohort. All cohort members were sampled while nominally healthy, although unrecorded immune exposures were likely present. The donor tested CMV seronegative and was one of the 352 seronegative cohort members. Every donor gave a peripheral blood sample, and the peripheral blood mononuclear cells from that sample were used for TCR beta sequencing. Genomic DNA was extracted from the blood cell samples with the Qiagen DNeasy Blood Extraction Kit. Study-wide conclusions, independent of this receptor: Some IMGT-functional V segments, including TRBV6-2 and TRBV6-3, could not be told apart with the 87-base-pair reads, so those segments were excluded. In a later analysis, TCR association rates were found to vary across HLA loci, with the most associated TCRs seen for DRB1 alleles and the fewest for HLA-C alleles. Compared with the 666-donor mean, donors in an Asian-associated ancestry cluster had fewer N-insertions in productive TCRs, according to a later genetic analysis. While some public TCRs were present in many individuals, most TCR sequences turned up only very rarely across donors. A further reported finding was that TCR beta sequences accurately predicted the HLA-A and HLA-B alleles for most subjects in the first cohort. The classifier was reported to diagnose cytomegalovirus status with high specificity and sensitivity in both the original cohort and the validation cohort. A later genetic analysis associated a missense DCLRE1C variant with V-gene and J-gene trimming of TCR beta chains, and an independent cohort replicated the association. Because some donors lacked HLA typing at each locus, the association tests relied only on the typed subset. Most CMV-associated TCR beta chains appeared to be HLA-restricted in a later analysis, and the HLA associations seemed to be driven largely by CMV exposure. A cluster of highly shared sequence variants was judged likely to represent a technical artifact of the sequencing pipeline. At a false discovery rate of 0.05, a later analysis linked under 20,000 TCR beta sequences to specific HLA alleles. Three of the identified cytomegalovirus-associated TCR beta chains were confirmed in vitro to be specific for cytomegalovirus antigens. The presence/absence analyses assumed that sequencing depth was roughly uniform across donors, and that assumption may not be true. The authors suggested that the approach could potentially be extended to other disease states and immunological phenotypes. According to a later analysis, parvovirus B19, influenza, CMV and Epstein-Barr virus appeared linked to several top co-occurrence clusters. When HLA alleles, especially DR and DQ, strongly co-occurred, attributing TCR associations to individual alleles was difficult. The only immune exposure information available for the cohort was CMV serostatus. An earlier analysis of several hundred of the donors showed that most TCR beta V segments appeared in productive rearrangements either about 90% or about 30% of the time, which broadly matched IMGT annotations. Compared with equally common non-associated chains, HLA-associated TCR beta chains in a later analysis were more clonally expanded and had lower generation probabilities. Because counts were too low, 15 to 20 rarely observed V segments, including chromosome 9 orphons, were excluded from the earlier analysis of 587 of the donors. The study gave a list of 150 to 200 TCR beta chains associated with cytomegalovirus. Linkage disequilibrium might explain the correlated functional status among segregating V segments, but an unknown experimental factor could not be excluded. In this cohort, only TCR beta chains were sequenced, and detectable features were limited by the absence of alpha or paired-chain data.

The receptor chain draws on TRBV10-3 and TRBJ2-7; TRBD2 matches 12 bases in the middle. This sequence was found in a woman aged 25 to 39 in good health and CMV-seronegative. Sequenced: PBMCs. The DNA sequence follows: TGTGCCATCAGGACTAGCGGGAGCGAGCAGTACTTC. It is translated as CAIRTSGSEQYF.